The sequence of this TCR beta chain was determined in a study of T cells after yellow fever vaccination. General study findings and limits: FACS-sorted repertoires could contain abundant clonotypes contaminating from the bulk population.

V was clipped by 7 bases and J by 1 base; unmatched bases: 11. This CDR3 spans 15 amino acids. Per the germline V gene, CDR1 is SQVTM and CDR2 is ANQGSEA. The study made its TCR cDNA through 5'RACE template switching. That step introduced a universal primer site along with UMIs. Each CDR3 protein is one row after TCRdb ran MiXCR on the 5' RACE reads. The sample holds around 120,000 distinct CDR3 sequences, about 15% seen once. This clonotype was found many times. Its specificity is not known. The chain combines TRBV29-1 with TRBJ2-3; TRBD1 matches 7 bases. The sample here was CD8+ T cells sorted from PBMCs, taken 5 days after the yellow fever booster vaccination. The clonotype was recovered from a man between 18 and 35 years old who received the YFV17D yellow fever vaccine. Here the CDR3 DNA reads TGCAGCGCCGAGGGTCTTGGACAGGGCACAGATACGCAGTATTTT. It is translated as CSAEGLGQGTDTQYF.